The T cell receptor beta chain described here comes from a study of cytomegalovirus exposure and HLA in healthy donors. Study in general: In an earlier analysis, approximately 120 million unique TCR beta sequences were found from about 190 million T cells. Study-wide points: Researchers catalogued about 150 TCR beta chains as cytomegalovirus-associated. The dataset shows that most TCR sequences were rare, while some public TCRs occurred in many donors.

The primer mix had 60 Vbeta and 13 Jbeta primers. Assay used: immunoSEQ multiplex PCR; TCRdb lists only in-frame clones, some missing. The data hold some 120,000 clones, with about 81% observed a single time. Note on this clone: What it recognizes is unknown.

This CDR3 spans 12 amino acids. Germline-derived CDR1 and CDR2 are KGHSH and LQKENI. Trimming cost V 3 bases and J 2 bases, with 4 bases left between them. Sequencing input: PBMCs. The V and J genes are TRBV18 and TRBJ1-1; D not resolved. This clonotype originated in a man between 40 and 49 years old in good health and CMV-seronegative. The CDR3 loop reads CASSPINTEAFF. DNA of the CDR3: TGTGCCAGCTCACCCATTAACACTGAAGCTTTCTTT.